The clone carrying this TCR beta chain showed up just a few times. Its antigen remains unidentified. TCRdb fed the 5' RACE reads into MiXCR, producing one record per CDR3 protein. This repertoire shows 100,000 to 150,000 distinct CDR3 sequences, more than 12% found once; its top ten account for around a fifth. These data are taken from a study of early T cells in non-severe SARS-CoV-2 infection. The length of the CDR3 is 14 residues. CDR1 and CDR2 from the germline V gene are MRHNA and SNTAGT. V trimming: 5 bases; J trimming: 5 bases; junction bases outside the gene matches: 3. Study-wide findings and caveats: Sequences matched to VDJdb favored anti-spike CD8 responses, while private and CD4 specificities were missed.

The sequence came from an adult who was a healthcare worker with PCR-confirmed SARS-CoV-2 infection or an uninfected control (not recorded which). The sample was whole blood. This rearrangement joins TRBV6-4 to TRBJ2-2, with 9 bases lining up with TRBD2. CDR3 bases: TGTGCCAGCAGTCGAGCGGGGGGTACCGGGGAGCTGTTTTTT. Its translation: CASSRAGGTGELFF.